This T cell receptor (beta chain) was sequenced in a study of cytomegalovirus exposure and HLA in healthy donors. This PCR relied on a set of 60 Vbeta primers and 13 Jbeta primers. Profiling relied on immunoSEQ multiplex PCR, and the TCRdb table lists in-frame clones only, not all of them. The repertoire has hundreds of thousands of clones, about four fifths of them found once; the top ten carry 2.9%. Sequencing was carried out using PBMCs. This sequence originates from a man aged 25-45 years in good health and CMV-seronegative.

The CDR3 coding sequence is TGTGCCAGCAGTTTACCGGTGAGAGAGAACTATGGCTACACCTTC. It translates to CASSLPVRENYGYTF. This chain connects TRBV28 to TRBJ1-2, with unresolved D. The germline V gene encodes CDR1 MDHEN and CDR2 SYDVKM. V was clipped by 2 bases and J by 2 bases, with 12 bases between them. The CDR3 has 15 residues.